A single count supports the clone carrying this TCR beta chain. Its antigen remains unknown. For sorted subsets, 150 to 200 ng DNA per replicate equaled 30,000 or so T cell genomes. Repertoires were generated with immunoSEQ multiplex PCR, while TCRdb's copy carries only in-frame clones and drops some. The top ten hold about 0.45% of the sample, which has around 1.6 million clones, roughly 98% seen once. This specimen belongs to a study of shared clonotypes between healthy human individuals. General study results and limits: When naive CD4 clonotypes were compared across several donors, about 5% were shared.

V lost 4 bases, J lost 3 bases, and 5 bases stayed unmatched. The CDR3 covers 15 residues. From germline, CDR1 is SGHRS and CDR2 YFSETQ. The sequence was obtained from a man aged 30-40 years in good health. The chain is built from TRBV5-1 and TRBJ2-2, with 8 bases lining up with TRBD1. Sequenced material: naive CD4+ T cells sorted from blood. Subset meaning: CD45RA+ positively selected. The DNA for the CDR3 is TGCGCCAGCAGCGTCTTACAGGGGGACACCGGGGAGCTGTTTTTT. Its protein product is CASSVLQGDTGELFF.